These 8 T cell receptor beta chains were sequenced from one sample in a study of prognosis after radiotherapy for stage I lung cancer. Multiplex PCR, run in two rounds, amplified TCR beta CDR3 from genomic DNA. Primers specific to each TRBV and TRBJ gene were used in first-round PCR. TCRdb redid the calling of the multiplex PCR reads with MiXCR, one entry per CDR3 protein. Here the sample spans some 14,000 distinct CDR3 sequences, 30% being singletons. Sequenced material: PBMCs, taken before or after stereotactic body radiation therapy (not recorded which). These receptor sequences come from a donor at least 50 years old with non-small cell lung cancer.

There are a few counts of this clonotype. A read error is likely here: a far larger clone is one base away. This chain uses TRBV6-2 or TRBV6-3 with TRBJ2-1, with D tentatively TRBD1 (7 bases). The ends were cut back, 6 bases at V and 3 bases at J, with 15 bases in the middle. The CDR3 runs 15 residues. Germline-derived CDR1 and CDR2 are MNHEY and SVGEGT. CDR3 DNA sequence: TGTGCCAGCAGACCGGCAGGGGGGAACTACAATGAGCAGTTCTTC. It translates to CASRPAGGNYNEQFF.

Ten or more counts support this clonotype. The chain links TRBV27 to TRBJ2-6; no clear D gene. The germline gives CDR1 MNHEY, CDR2 SMNVEV (reference sequence). CDR3 length: 19 amino acids. V lost 5 bases and J 4 bases, leaving 24 bases between the germline ends. The CDR3 nucleotides read TGTGCCAGCAGTCCCTTCACAACCTATTCGATGGGGGGGGCCAACGTCCTGACTTTC. It translates to CASSPFTTYSMGGANVLTF. Filled out from reference TRBV27 and TRBJ2-6, the complete variable domain reads EAQVTQNPRYLITVTGKKLTVTCSQNMNHEYMSWYRQDPGLGLRQIYYSMNVEVTDKGDVPEGYKVSRKEKRNFPLILESPSPNQTSLYFCASSPFTTYSMGGANVLTFGAGSRLTVL.

This clonotype was recorded many times. The CDR3 DNA follows: TGTGCCAGCAGAGCTACCGGACAGGGCTCCTACGAGCAGTACTTC. It encodes CASRATGQGSYEQYF. The genes are TRBV5-5 and TRBJ2-7; 8 bases align to TRBD1. The CDR3 has 15 residues. The junction had 7 bases not matched to a gene; V was cut back by 5 bases and J by 0 bases. The germline V gene has CDR1 SGHKS and CDR2 YYEKEE (reference sequence).

By sample fraction, this clonotype is large. This chain links TRBV28 with TRBJ2-1; D remains ambiguous. Germline lookup yields CDR1 MDHEN and CDR2 SYDVKM. This CDR3 region has 15 residues. The V end lost 6 bases, the J end lost 0 bases, and 12 bases lay between the germline ends. The CDR3 DNA reads as TGTGCCAGCAGACTATGGGTAAACTCCTACAATGAGCAGTTCTTC. This translates into CASRLWVNSYNEQFF.

This clonotype came up many times. The chain combines TRBV7-2 with TRBJ2-2, with D uncertain. Trimming removed 2 bases from V and 2 bases from J, with 9 bases in between. The CDR3 runs 15 residues. Per germline, CDR1 SGHTA and CDR2 FQGNSA. The CDR3 spells CASSLSSLNTGELFF. Written as DNA, the CDR3 is TGTGCCAGCAGCTTAAGCAGCCTTAACACCGGGGAGCTGTTTTTT.

Relative to its sample, this clonotype is medium-sized. The chain has TRBV6-1 and TRBJ2-7; D unresolved. From germline, CDR1 is MNHNS and CDR2 SASEGT. CDR3 length: 13 residues. V was shortened by 3 bases and J by 3 bases, with 9 bases between the two germline ends. DNA of the CDR3: TGTGCCAGCAGTGAGAGCCAGAGCTACGAGCAGTACTTC. This gives the protein CASSESQSYEQYF.

This clonotype has at least ten counts. The V call is TRBV11-1, the J call TRBJ2-1; D is possibly TRBD2 (6 bases). Trimming removed 0 bases from V and 2 bases from J, with 11 bases in between. This CDR3 is 16 amino acids long. Looked up from germline, CDR1 is SGHAT and CDR2 is FQDESV (reference sequence). In DNA, the CDR3 is TGTGCCAGCAGCTTAGCGGGAGGCAATCCCTACAATGAGCAGTTCTTC. This encodes CASSLAGGNPYNEQFF.

This clonotype was picked up many times. This sequence joins TRBV3-1 and TRBJ2-7; 9 nucleotides agree with TRBD2. This CDR3 region has 17 residues. CDR1 is LGHDT and CDR2 is YNNKEL in the germline V gene (reference sequence). Trimming at V came to 0 bases and at J to 3 bases, leaving 9 bases not matched to a gene. The CDR3 DNA sequence: TGTGCCAGCAGCCAAGATAGGCTAGCGGGGAACTTCTACGAGCAGTACTTC. Translating it yields CASSQDRLAGNFYEQYF.